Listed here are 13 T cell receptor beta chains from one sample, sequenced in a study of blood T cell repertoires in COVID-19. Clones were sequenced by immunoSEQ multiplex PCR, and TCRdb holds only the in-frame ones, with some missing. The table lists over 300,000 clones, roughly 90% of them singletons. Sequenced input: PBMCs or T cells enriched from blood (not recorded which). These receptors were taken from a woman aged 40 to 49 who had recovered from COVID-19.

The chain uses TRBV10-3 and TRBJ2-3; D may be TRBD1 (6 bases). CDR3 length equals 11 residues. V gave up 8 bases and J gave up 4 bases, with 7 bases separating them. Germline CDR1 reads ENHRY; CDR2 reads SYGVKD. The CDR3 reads CAIGTPDTQYF. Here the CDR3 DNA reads TGTGCCATCGGGACACCAGATACGCAGTATTTT.

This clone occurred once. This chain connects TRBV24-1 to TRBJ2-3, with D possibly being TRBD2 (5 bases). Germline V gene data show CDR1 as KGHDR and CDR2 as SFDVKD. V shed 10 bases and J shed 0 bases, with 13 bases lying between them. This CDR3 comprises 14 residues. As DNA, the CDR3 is TGTGCCACTCTAGAGGGCCCAAGCACAGATACGCAGTATTTT. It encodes CATLEGPSTDTQYF.

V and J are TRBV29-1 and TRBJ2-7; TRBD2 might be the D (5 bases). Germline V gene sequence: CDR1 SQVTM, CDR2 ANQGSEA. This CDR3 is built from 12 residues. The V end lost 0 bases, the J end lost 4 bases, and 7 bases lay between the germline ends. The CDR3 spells CSVEDRGYEQYF. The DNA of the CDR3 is TGCAGCGTTGAAGATCGAGGGTACGAGCAGTACTTC.

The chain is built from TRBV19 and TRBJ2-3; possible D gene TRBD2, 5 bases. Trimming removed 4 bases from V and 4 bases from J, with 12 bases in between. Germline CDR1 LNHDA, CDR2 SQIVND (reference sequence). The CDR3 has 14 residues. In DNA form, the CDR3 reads TGTGCCAGTAGTAGAGGGTTCTTAGCAGATACGCAGTATTTT. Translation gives CASSRGFLADTQYF.

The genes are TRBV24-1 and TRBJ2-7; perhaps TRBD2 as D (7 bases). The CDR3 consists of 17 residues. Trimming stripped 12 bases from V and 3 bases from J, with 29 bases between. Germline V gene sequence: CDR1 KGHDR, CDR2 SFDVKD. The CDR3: CAHQGSGGMRRVYEQYF. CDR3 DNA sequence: TGTGCCCACCAGGGGTCGGGAGGAATGAGGCGGGTCTACGAGCAGTACTTC.

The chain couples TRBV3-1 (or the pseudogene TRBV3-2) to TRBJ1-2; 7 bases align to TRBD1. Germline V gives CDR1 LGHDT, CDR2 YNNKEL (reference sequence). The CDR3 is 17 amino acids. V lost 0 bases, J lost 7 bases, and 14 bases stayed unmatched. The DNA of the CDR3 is TGTGCCAGCAGCCAAGATTTAAGGACAGGCCCCTCGGGTGGCTACACCTTC. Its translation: CASSQDLRTGPSGGYTF.

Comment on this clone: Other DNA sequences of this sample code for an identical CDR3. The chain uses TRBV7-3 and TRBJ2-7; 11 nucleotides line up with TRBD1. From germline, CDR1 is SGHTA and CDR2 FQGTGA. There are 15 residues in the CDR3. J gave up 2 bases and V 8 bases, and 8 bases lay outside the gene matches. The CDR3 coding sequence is TGTGCCAGCTCCTTAGGGGGACAGGGGGCCTACGAGCAGTACTTC. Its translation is CASSLGGQGAYEQYF. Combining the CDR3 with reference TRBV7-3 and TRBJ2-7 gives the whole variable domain GAGVSQTPSNKVTEKGKYVELRCDPISGHTALYWYRQSLGQGPEFLIYFQGTGAADDSGLPNDRFFAVRPEGSVSTLKIQRTERGDSAVYLCASSLGGQGAYEQYFGPGTRLTVT.

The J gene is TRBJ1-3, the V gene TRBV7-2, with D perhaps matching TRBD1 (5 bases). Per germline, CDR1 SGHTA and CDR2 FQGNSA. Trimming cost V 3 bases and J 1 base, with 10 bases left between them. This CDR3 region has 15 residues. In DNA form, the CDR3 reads TGTGCCAGCAGCTTCCTCGGGGGTTCTGGAAACACCATATATTTT. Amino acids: CASSFLGGSGNTIYF.

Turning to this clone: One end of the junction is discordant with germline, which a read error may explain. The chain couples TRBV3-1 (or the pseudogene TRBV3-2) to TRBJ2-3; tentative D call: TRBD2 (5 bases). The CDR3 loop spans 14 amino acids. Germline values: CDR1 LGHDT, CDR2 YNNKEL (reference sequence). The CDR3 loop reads CASSHSGSIDTQYF. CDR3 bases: TGTGCCAGCAGCCATTCGGGGAGCATAGATACGCAGTATTTT.

Here the CDR3 DNA reads TGTGCCAGCAGCAAAGCTTGCGGCAGGGCCACTTCCAGCTCTGGGGCCAACGTCCTGACTTTC. It yields the protein CASSKACGRATSSSGANVLTF. The gene calls are TRBV21-1 and TRBJ2-6; the table assigns TRBD1, which was not confirmed against the DNA. TRBV21-1 is classified as a pseudogene. The CDR3 has 21 residues.

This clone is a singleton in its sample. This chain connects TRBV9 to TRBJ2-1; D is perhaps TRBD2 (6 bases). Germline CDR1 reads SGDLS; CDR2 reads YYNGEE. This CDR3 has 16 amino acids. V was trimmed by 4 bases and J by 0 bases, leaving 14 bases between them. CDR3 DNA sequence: TGTGCCAGCAGCTCAACCGGGACTGTCTCCTACAATGAGCAGTTCTTC. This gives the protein CASSSTGTVSYNEQFF.

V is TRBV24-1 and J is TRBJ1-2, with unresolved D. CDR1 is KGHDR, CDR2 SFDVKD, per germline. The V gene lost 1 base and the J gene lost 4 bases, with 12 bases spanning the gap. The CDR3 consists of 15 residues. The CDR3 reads CATSDFWEAGYGYTF. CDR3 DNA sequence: TGTGCCACCAGTGATTTTTGGGAGGCCGGCTATGGCTACACCTTC.

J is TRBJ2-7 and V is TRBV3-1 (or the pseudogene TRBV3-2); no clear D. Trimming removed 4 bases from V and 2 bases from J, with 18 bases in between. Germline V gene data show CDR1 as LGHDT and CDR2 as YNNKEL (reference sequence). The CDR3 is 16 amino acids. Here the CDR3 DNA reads TGTGCCAGCAGCCTAACCCGTCCCCGGAGTCCCTACGAGCAGTACTTC. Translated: CASSLTRPRSPYEQYF.